The 14 T cell receptor beta chains below all came from one sample that was sequenced in a study of cytomegalovirus exposure and HLA in healthy donors. Clones were read by immunoSEQ multiplex PCR, and TCRdb kept only the in-frame ones, dropping some. The table has roughly 120,000 clones, around 94% seen once; the top ten hold less than 1.5%. The sequenced sample consisted of PBMCs. These receptors originate from a woman under 30 in good health and CMV-seronegative.

V gene TRBV6-5 combines with J gene TRBJ2-3, with D hard to call. The ends were cut back, 0 bases at V and 0 bases at J, with 4 bases in the middle. This CDR3 is built from 14 residues. Per the germline V gene, CDR1 is MNHEY and CDR2 is SVGAGI. The CDR3 is CASSYSRSTDTQYF. The CDR3 bases are TGTGCCAGCAGTTACTCCCGTAGCACAGATACGCAGTATTTT.

The rearrangement uses TRBV29-1 and TRBJ1-1, with TRBD1 matching 7 bases. J was trimmed by 3 bases and V by 6 bases; bases with no gene match: 13. This CDR3 comprises 15 residues. Germline assignment: CDR1 SQVTM and CDR2 ANQGSEA. DNA for the CDR3: TGCAGCGTCCTCCTCTCAACAGGGGCCGACACTGAAGCTTTCTTT. Protein sequence: CSVLLSTGADTEAFF.

The chain recombines TRBV18 with TRBJ2-6; 12 bases are shared with TRBD1. V trimming: 5 bases; J trimming: 0 bases; junction bases outside the gene matches: 14. The CDR3 runs to 21 residues. Germline lookup yields CDR1 KGHSH and CDR2 LQKENI. CDR3 region: CASSTPRGQGASASGANVLTF. The CDR3 DNA reads as TGTGCCAGCTCAACCCCGAGGGGACAGGGGGCCTCAGCCTCTGGGGCCAACGTCCTGACTTTC.

The rearrangement joins TRBV7-9 to TRBJ2-1; D is possibly TRBD1 (6 bases). The V end was cut by 1 base, the J end by 9 bases, with 16 bases between. CDR1 and CDR2 from the germline V gene are SEHNR and FQNEAQ (reference sequence). This CDR3 spans 15 amino acids. The CDR3 DNA reads TGTGCCAGCAGCTTAGTCGGGGACATGTTCTGTGAGCAGTTCTTC. Translation: CASSLVGDMFCEQFF.

The DNA of the CDR3 is TGTGCCAGCAGCTTACAGGGGTCCTACGAGCAGTACTTC. Protein product: CASSLQGSYEQYF. The chain employs TRBV5-5 and TRBJ2-7; 7 bases match TRBD1. V gave up 2 bases and J gave up 1 base; unmatched junction bases: 0. The CDR3 is made up of 13 amino acids. The germline V gene has CDR1 SGHKS and CDR2 YYEKEE (reference sequence).

For the CDR3, the DNA is TGTGCCAGCAGTTTACCCCCAGGGGGCGCGGGCAATCAGCCCCAGCATTTT. Its translation is CASSLPPGGAGNQPQHF. The V call is TRBV28, the J call TRBJ1-5; 8 nucleotides match TRBD1. The CDR3 is 17 residues long. After removal of 2 bases from V and 2 bases from J, the junction contained 8 bases not matched to a gene. CDR1 and CDR2 from the germline V gene are MDHEN and SYDVKM.

The rearrangement uses TRBV10-1 and TRBJ1-1; D is undetermined. Looked up from germline, CDR1 is WNHNN and CDR2 is SYGVQD (reference sequence). V shed 0 bases and J shed 0 bases, with 8 bases lying between them. The CDR3 covers 15 residues. CDR3 region: CASSESRGLNTEAFF. The CDR3 DNA reads TGCGCCAGCAGTGAGTCGAGAGGGTTGAACACTGAAGCTTTCTTT.

This clone has just one count. This chain connects TRBV7-9 to TRBJ1-1; no clear D. Germline loops: CDR1 SEHNR, CDR2 FQNEAQ (reference sequence). The CDR3 sequence is 12 residues long. Trimming took off 5 bases at V and 4 bases at J, with 8 bases between the two ends. CDR3 in amino acids: CASSPGSTEAFF. In DNA, the CDR3 is TGTGCCAGCAGCCCCGGTAGCACTGAAGCTTTCTTT.

The chain couples TRBV7-6 to TRBJ1-3; the D is unclear. Germline CDR1 and CDR2: SGHVS and FNYEAQ. V lost 5 bases and J 4 bases, leaving 15 bases between the germline ends. The CDR3 sequence is 15 residues long. Here the CDR3 DNA reads TGTGCCAGCAGCCCAGGCGGGCAGGAGGGAAACACCATATATTTT. Translated, it gives CASSPGGQEGNTIYF.

J is TRBJ2-1 and V is TRBV6-5; 8 bases match TRBD2. Germline values: CDR1 MNHEY, CDR2 SVGAGI. CDR3 length: 16 residues. The trim removed 0 bases at V and 9 bases at J, leaving 10 bases unmatched. Here the CDR3 DNA reads TGTGCCAGCAGTTACTCCGCTAGCGGGTATATCCCTGAGCAGTTCTTC. Translation: CASSYSASGYIPEQFF.

The chain combines TRBV9 with TRBJ1-2, with 7 nucleotides matching TRBD1. After removal of 3 bases from V and 0 bases from J, the junction contained 8 bases not matched to a gene. CDR1 and CDR2 (germline): SGDLS, YYNGEE. This CDR3 contains 16 residues. In DNA form, the CDR3 reads TGTGCCAGCAGCGGCACGGAACAGGGGCCTAACTATGGCTACACCTTC. Translating gives CASSGTEQGPNYGYTF.

The rearrangement joins TRBV4-1 to TRBJ1-6; tentative D call: TRBD1 (5 bases). With 0 bases removed from V and 9 bases from J, the gap between germline ends came to 12 bases. The germline V gene has CDR1 MGHRA and CDR2 YSYEKL. The CDR3 length is 15 residues. The CDR3 loop reads CASSQDRALVSPLHF. The CDR3 DNA reads as TGCGCCAGCAGCCAAGACAGGGCCCTAGTTTCACCCCTCCACTTT.

CDR3 region: CASSPSGVTGELFF. DNA for the CDR3: TGTGCCAGCTCACCGTCAGGGGTGACCGGGGAGCTGTTTTTT. V is TRBV18 and J is TRBJ2-2; tentatively, D is TRBD1 (6 bases). V lost 3 bases to trimming and J lost 5 bases, with 10 bases between them. The CDR3 sequence is 14 residues long. Germline values: CDR1 KGHSH, CDR2 LQKENI. Based on the CDR3 plus reference TRBV18 and TRBJ2-2, the full variable domain is NAGVMQNPRHLVRRRGQEARLRCSPMKGHSHVYWYRQLPEEGLKFMVYLQKENIIDESGMPKERFSAEFPKEGPSILRIQQVVRGDSAAYFCASSPSGVTGELFFGEGSRLTVL.

This chain uses TRBV2 with TRBJ2-3; 10 nucleotides match TRBD1. The CDR3 loop spans 16 amino acids. Germline CDR1 is SNHLY and CDR2 is FYNNEI. Trimming removed 5 bases from V and 0 bases from J; junction bases left unmatched: 5. CDR3 loop: CASSSRDRGSTDTQYF. The CDR3 DNA follows: TGTGCCAGCAGTAGTAGGGACAGGGGTAGCACAGATACGCAGTATTTT.